The 23 T cell receptor beta chains reported below all come from one sample, sequenced in a study of blood T cells in healthy people across ages. Alongside a J-beta primer mix, a sample-barcoded 5' primer served in a second PCR lasting roughly 6 to 11 cycles. TCRdb passed the 5' RACE reads through MiXCR, listing each CDR3 protein once. The sample holds about 1,500,000 distinct CDR3 sequences, under 30% seen once. What was sequenced was blood. These receptors were taken from a woman younger than 45 in good health.

This clonotype was seen ten or more times. The chain uses TRBV12-3 or TRBV12-4 and TRBJ2-7, with 7 positions matching TRBD2. The J segment lost 2 bases and the V segment lost 6 bases, leaving 4 bases of the junction unmatched. The CDR3 consists of 13 residues. CDR3 sequence reads: CASRRGTTYEQYF. The CDR3 nucleotides read TGTGCCAGCAGGCGGGGGACTACCTACGAGCAGTACTTC.

This clonotype came up a few times. The J gene is TRBJ2-4, the V gene TRBV20-1; unclear D gene. The CDR3 has 16 amino acids. Per germline, CDR1 DFQATT and CDR2 SNEGSKA (reference sequence). The germline V and J ends were trimmed by 6 bases and 2 bases, with 20 bases remaining between them. The CDR3 DNA follows: TGCAGTGCAAGTTTGCCGGGTTTCTACCCCAAAAACATTCAGTACTTC. Its translation is CSASLPGFYPKNIQYF.

This clonotype has only a few counts. The chain has TRBV18 and TRBJ2-7; the D gene is possibly TRBD1 (6 bases). Trimming removed 1 base from V and 2 bases from J, with 12 bases in between. Germline assignment: CDR1 KGHSH and CDR2 LQKENI. The CDR3 sequence is 15 residues long. CDR3 protein: CASSPRTEGTYEQYF. DNA of the CDR3: TGTGCCAGCTCACCACGGACAGAAGGCACCTACGAGCAGTACTTC.

As concerns this clonotype: It may be a read error: a sequence one base away is much more abundant. The chain couples TRBV20-1 to TRBJ2-5; tentative D call: TRBD1 (6 bases). The DNA end is a closer match to TRBJ2-7, so the J assignment may be wrong. Per the germline V gene, CDR1 is DFQATT and CDR2 is SNEGSKA (reference sequence). This CDR3 is 13 amino acids long. CDR3 bases: TGCAGTGCCTCAGATTCACAGGGATGCGAGCAGTACTTC. It translates to CSASDSQGCEQYF.

The sample holds a few counts of this clonotype. This chain links TRBV5-1 with TRBJ2-3; TRBD2 is a possible D gene (7 bases). Trimming shortened V by 4 bases and J by 0 bases, and 12 bases separated the two germline ends. Germline-derived CDR1 and CDR2 are SGHRS and YFSETQ. There are 15 residues in the CDR3. The CDR3 DNA sequence: TGCGCCAGCAGCCCGGGGGGCGAGAGCACAGATACGCAGTATTTT. This encodes CASSPGGESTDTQYF.

V gene TRBV28 combines with J gene TRBJ1-2; D remains unclear. The CDR3 loop spans 13 amino acids. V was pared by 3 bases and J by 8 bases, with 13 bases between. Germline CDR1 MDHEN, CDR2 SYDVKM. This CDR3 is CASSFRHRMGYTF. The CDR3 bases are TGTGCCAGCAGTTTTCGACATCGAATGGGCTACACCTTC.

The sample holds a few counts of this clonotype. The rearrangement links TRBV3-1 to TRBJ2-1; perhaps TRBD2 as D (6 bases). V gave up 1 base and J gave up 5 bases, with 12 bases separating them. This CDR3 region has 15 residues. Germline V gene data show CDR1 as LGHDT and CDR2 as YNNKEL (reference sequence). The CDR3 coding sequence is TGTGCCAGCAGCCAAGGTAGGGGACTCCACAATGAGCAGTTCTTC. Protein: CASSQGRGLHNEQFF.

The chain links TRBV20-1 to TRBJ2-7, with 8 bases that match TRBD2. Germline CDR1 and CDR2: DFQATT and SNEGSKA (reference sequence). This CDR3 comprises 14 residues. Trimming took 2 bases from V and 10 from J; bases not matched to a gene: 13. CDR3 sequence reads: CSARRLAGLGDQYF. The DNA for the CDR3 is TGCAGTGCTAGAAGGCTAGCGGGCCTTGGGGATCAGTACTTC.

This chain joins TRBV10-3 and TRBJ1-1; maybe TRBD1 (6 bases). Trimming left V 3 bases short and J 4 bases short, with 27 bases between. Germline-derived CDR1 and CDR2 are ENHRY and SYGVKD. This CDR3 is built from 19 residues. The CDR3 loop is CAISERFSGAAGIGTEAFF. CDR3 in DNA: TGTGCCATCAGTGAAAGGTTCTCGGGGGCCGCGGGGATTGGCACTGAAGCTTTCTTT.

The chain recombines TRBV14 with TRBJ2-5, with D perhaps TRBD2 (5 bases). This CDR3 spans 14 amino acids. The V and J ends lost 0 bases and 7 bases respectively, with 12 bases between them. The V gene's germline CDR1 is SGHDN and CDR2 FVKESK. The CDR3 region is CASSQDGLSGTQYF. The DNA for the CDR3 is TGTGCCAGCAGCCAAGACGGGTTGAGCGGGACCCAGTACTTC. The whole variable domain, filled in from reference TRBV14 and TRBJ2-5, reads EAGVTQFPSHSVIEKGQTVTLRCDPISGHDNLYWYRRVMGKEIKFLLHFVKESKQDESGMPNNRFLAERTGGTYSTLKVQPAELEDSGVYFCASSQDGLSGTQYFGPGTRLLVL.

This clonotype appeared a few times. The rearrangement joins TRBV6-6 to TRBJ1-2; D perhaps matches TRBD1 (5 bases). V was clipped by 1 base and J by 4 bases, with 10 bases between them. Per germline, CDR1 MNHNY and CDR2 SVGAGI (reference sequence). The CDR3 contains 14 residues. DNA of the CDR3: TGTGCCAGCAGTTACTTTGACAGCAGCTATGGCTACACCTTC. Translating gives CASSYFDSSYGYTF.

This rearrangement joins TRBV7-2 to TRBJ1-2, with 9 bases fitting TRBD1. CDR3 length equals 15 residues. The trim removed 3 bases at V and 3 bases at J, leaving 5 bases unmatched. The germline gives CDR1 SGHTA, CDR2 FQGNSA. Here the CDR3 DNA reads TGTGCCAGCAGCTTTCAAACAGGGGGCGACTATGGCTACACCTTC. This translates into CASSFQTGGDYGYTF.

This clonotype came up once. The chain links TRBV28 to TRBJ2-1; 7 bases are shared with TRBD1. V shed 6 bases and J 5 bases; nucleotides not matched to a gene: 16. Looked up from germline, CDR1 is MDHEN and CDR2 is SYDVKM. CDR3 size: 17 residues. CDR3 sequence: CASRVPQGGGTHNEQFF. DNA of the CDR3: TGTGCCAGCAGAGTTCCCCAAGGGGGCGGAACACACAATGAGCAGTTCTTC.

The chain combines TRBV29-1 with TRBJ2-1; 12 nucleotides align to TRBD1. CDR1 is SQVTM, CDR2 ANQGSEA, per germline. J gave up 8 bases and V 2 bases, and 4 bases lay outside the gene matches. This CDR3 has 14 amino acids. The CDR3 DNA follows: TGCAGCGTTGAAAGGGGGACAGGGGGCGATGAGCAGTTCTTC. It encodes CSVERGTGGDEQFF.

The CDR3 region has the DNA TGTGCCAGCAGTGGGACGGGGAGAAACTATGGCTACACCTTC. Translating gives CASSGTGRNYGYTF. The chain is built from TRBV6-6 and TRBJ1-2; D perhaps matches TRBD1 (5 bases). Germline-derived CDR1 and CDR2 are MNHNY and SVGAGI (reference sequence). V lost 5 bases to trimming and J lost 2 bases, with 12 bases between them. The CDR3 sequence is 14 residues long.

The chain employs TRBV7-2 and TRBJ2-2; D is perhaps TRBD2 (5 bases). Trimming removed 5 bases at V and 7 bases at J, with 20 bases between. In germline, CDR1 is SGHTA, CDR2 FQGNSA. The CDR3 contains 16 residues. CDR3 DNA sequence: TGTGCCAGCAGCCCTTTCGGAGTGAGGGCAGACGGGGAGCTGTTTTTT. This translates into CASSPFGVRADGELFF.

This clonotype appeared a few times. CDR3 DNA sequence: TGTGCCAGCAGTTCCCACCCCATGTACGAGCAGTACTTC. Its translation is CASSSHPMYEQYF. V and J are TRBV6-5 and TRBJ2-7; D gene unclear. This CDR3 comprises 13 residues. Germline CDR1 reads MNHEY; CDR2 reads SVGAGI. V was trimmed by 4 bases and J by 4 bases, leaving 11 bases between them.

This clonotype was seen only a few times. The V gene is TRBV7-2, the J gene TRBJ1-2, with 10 bases matching TRBD1. The CDR3 is 16 amino acids. The germline V gene encodes CDR1 SGHTA and CDR2 FQGNSA. V lost 2 bases and J lost 8; bases outside the gene matches: 11. The CDR3 nucleotides are TGTGCCAGCAGCTTACGTCCCGGACAGGGGGGTGGGGGCTACACCTTC. Translated, it gives CASSLRPGQGGGGYTF.

V is TRBV3-1 and J is TRBJ2-4; unclear D gene. Deletions cut 1 base from V and 8 bases from J, with 9 bases between. The V gene's germline CDR1 is LGHDT and CDR2 YNNKEL (reference sequence). This CDR3 is 13 amino acids long. The CDR3 DNA is TGTGCCAGCAGCCAAGGCCGAAGGGACATTCAGTACTTC. Its translation: CASSQGRRDIQYF.

The V and J genes are TRBV6-5 and TRBJ2-5; 9 nucleotides line up with TRBD1. The CDR3 is made up of 16 amino acids. The V gene's germline CDR1 is MNHEY and CDR2 SVGAGI. Unmatched junction bases numbered 6, after V lost 0 bases and J lost 4 bases. CDR3 amino acids: CASSYSLQGAGETQYF. CDR3 nucleotide sequence: TGTGCCAGCAGTTACTCCTTACAGGGGGCAGGAGAGACCCAGTACTTC.

The V gene is TRBV5-1, the J gene TRBJ1-1; D perhaps matches TRBD1 (6 bases). The CDR3 is 13 amino acids. Trimming cost V 6 bases and J 6 bases, with 15 bases left between them. In germline, CDR1 is SGHRS, CDR2 YFSETQ. The CDR3 region has the DNA TGCGCCAGCACCCCAAAGGGGGACGCTGAAGCTTTCTTT. This sequence encodes CASTPKGDAEAFF.

This clonotype was seen only a few times. A much larger clone is a single base away; this may be a read error. This chain joins TRBV7-2 and TRBJ2-1; D possibly corresponds to TRBD2 (6 bases). CDR1 and CDR2 (germline): SGHTA, FQGNSA. CDR3 length: 13 residues. Trimming took off 2 bases at V and 6 bases at J, with 8 bases between the two ends. CDR3 residues: CASSLHGSNEQFF. The CDR3 coding sequence is TGTGCCAGCAGCTTACACGGGAGCAATGAGCAGTTCTTC. Filled out from reference TRBV7-2 and TRBJ2-1, the complete variable domain reads GAGVSQSPSNKVTEKGKDVELRCDPISGHTALYWYRQSLGQGLEFLIYFQGNSAPDKSGLPSDRFSAERTGGSVSTLTIQRTQQEDSAVYLCASSLHGSNEQFFGPGTRLTVL.

This sequence joins TRBV12-3 or TRBV12-4 and TRBJ1-2, with a possible D match to TRBD1 (5 bases). CDR3 size: 15 residues. V was shortened by 2 bases and J by 5 bases, with 15 bases between the two germline ends. Here the CDR3 reads CASSLRAGGVYGYTF. In DNA form, the CDR3 reads TGTGCCAGCAGTTTAAGGGCTGGAGGGGTTTATGGCTACACCTTC.